This is a list of T cell receptor beta chains from one sample in a study of T cells after yellow fever vaccination. TCRdb reanalysed the 5' RACE reads using MiXCR and keeps one entry per CDR3 protein. The data show about 320,000 distinct CDR3 sequences, with over 8.5% seen just once and about 3.5% held by the top ten. The sample consisted of CD4+ T cells sorted from PBMCs, taken 45 days after the yellow fever booster vaccination. The receptor source for this set is a man aged 18 to 29 who received the YFV17D yellow fever vaccine. The CDR3 runs from the conserved cysteine through the conserved F or W. Each record gives: V gene, CDR3 protein.

V: TRBV7-9; CDR3: CASSSDWDSLTEQYF
V: TRBV4-3; CDR3: CASSQDMSGDTEAFF
V: TRBV19; CDR3: CASSTNRRGTDTQYF
V: TRBV20-1; CDR3: CSARQIPQETQYF
V: TRBV20-1; CDR3: CSASGLVGNQPQHF
V: TRBV4-1; CDR3: CASSQRGGPLTGELFF
V: TRBV7-7; CDR3: CASSLRDRATDTQYF
V: TRBV6-2/TRBV6-3; CDR3: CATFSGGGETQYF
V: TRBV15; CDR3: CATSRGGPGNSPLHF
V: TRBV10-3; CDR3: CAILAVGTYEQYF
V: TRBV7-9; CDR3: CASSYSGTGQETQYF
V: TRBV12-3/TRBV12-4; CDR3: CASGIPGLAGAGEQYF
V: TRBV28; CDR3: CASRQGRNEQYF
V: TRBV5-4; CDR3: CASSDGRTATTGELFF
V: TRBV5-1; CDR3: CASSFLQSSYNEQFF
V: TRBV7-9; CDR3: CASSLQVEPAGYGYTF
V: TRBV12-3/TRBV12-4; CDR3: CASSSGGGGYTF
V: TRBV7-9; CDR3: CASSLRDTTRRGYTF
V: TRBV7-9; CDR3: CASSSIGPLSSYNSPLHF
V: TRBV10-3; CDR3: CAITLTGAITEAFF
V: TRBV20-1; CDR3: CSAQTGGTEAFF
V: TRBV12-3/TRBV12-4; CDR3: CASSLSLFRQYF
V: TRBV3-1; CDR3: CASSQDLGHDPEDYGYTF
V: TRBV4-3; CDR3: CASSQHEGGDGSEAFF
V: TRBV4-1; CDR3: CASSQGPGGTNEKLFF
V: TRBV11-2; CDR3: CASSLDRATSSYNEQFF
V: TRBV3-1; CDR3: CASSPSKGGGTDTQYF
V: TRBV5-1; CDR3: CASSFSGTDIETQYF
V: TRBV7-7; CDR3: CASSRSGTPVVSNQPQHF
V: TRBV7-2; CDR3: CASSLAYANEQYF
V: TRBV4-1; CDR3: CASSQVGRDNQPQHF
V: TRBV7-3; CDR3: CASSLRSGGGQSSGANVLTF
V: TRBV5-1; CDR3: CASSLSQGPYEQYF
V: TRBV12-3/TRBV12-4; CDR3: CASRGQLFNQPQHF
V: TRBV7-8; CDR3: CASESSGGTYNEQFF
V: TRBV5-1; CDR3: CASSLSPATPTGELFF
V: TRBV29-1; CDR3: CSAGQGWYEQYF
V: TRBV11-2; CDR3: CASSLLVGKPGNTIYF
V: TRBV11-3; CDR3: CASSLVPRGIQYF
V: TRBV7-2; CDR3: CASSLKQGNGELFF
V: TRBV3-1; CDR3: CASSQVSGTGSLQETQYF
V: TRBV4-1; CDR3: CASSQGQGAEAFF
V: TRBV14; CDR3: CASGQGALGYTGELFF
V: TRBV20-1; CDR3: CSAAYPGANVLTF
V: TRBV27; CDR3: CASSLIGEGGQPQHF